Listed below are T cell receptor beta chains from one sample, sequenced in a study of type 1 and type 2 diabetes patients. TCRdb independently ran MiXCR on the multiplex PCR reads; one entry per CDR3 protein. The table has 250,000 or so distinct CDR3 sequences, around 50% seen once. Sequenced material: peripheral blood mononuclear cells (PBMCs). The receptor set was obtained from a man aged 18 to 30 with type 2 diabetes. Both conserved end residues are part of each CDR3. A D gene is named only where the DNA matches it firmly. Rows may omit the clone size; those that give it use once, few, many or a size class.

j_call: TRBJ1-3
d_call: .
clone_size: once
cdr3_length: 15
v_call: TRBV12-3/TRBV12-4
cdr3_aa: CASRTDVLSGNTIYF
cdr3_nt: TGTGCCAGCAGGACCGACGTTCTCTCTGGAAACACCATATATTTT

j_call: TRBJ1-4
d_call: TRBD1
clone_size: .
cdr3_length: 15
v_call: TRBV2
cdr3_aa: CASTLPTGYDEKLFF
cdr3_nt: TGTGCCAGCACCCTTCCGACAGGGTATGATGAAAAACTGTTTTTT

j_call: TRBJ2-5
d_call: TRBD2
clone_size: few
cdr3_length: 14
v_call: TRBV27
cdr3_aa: CASSLTSRQETQYF
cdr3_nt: TGTGCCAGCAGTTTGACTAGCCGCCAAGAGACCCAGTACTTC

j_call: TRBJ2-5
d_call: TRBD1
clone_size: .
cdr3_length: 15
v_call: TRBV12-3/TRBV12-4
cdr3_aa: CASSSLPGTGETQYF
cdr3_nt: TGTGCCAGCAGTTCACTTCCCGGGACAGGGGAGACCCAGTACTTC

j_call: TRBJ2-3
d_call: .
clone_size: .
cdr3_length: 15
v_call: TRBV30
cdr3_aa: CAWSVGGVSTDTQYF
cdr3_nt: TGTGCCTGGAGTGTCGGCGGGGTGAGCACAGATACGCAGTATTTT

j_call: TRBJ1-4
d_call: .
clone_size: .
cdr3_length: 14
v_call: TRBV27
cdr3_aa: CASRGPGVGEKLFF
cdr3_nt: TGTGCCAGCAGGGGGCCGGGGGTTGGGGAAAAACTGTTTTTT

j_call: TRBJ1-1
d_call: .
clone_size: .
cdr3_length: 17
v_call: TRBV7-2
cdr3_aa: CASSLAVGGEAYTEAFF
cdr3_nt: TGCGCCAGCAGCTTGGCCGTAGGGGGTGAGGCCTACACTGAAGCTTTCTTT

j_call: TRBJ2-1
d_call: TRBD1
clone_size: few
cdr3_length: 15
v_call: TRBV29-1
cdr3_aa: CSVLNPGQGYNEQFF
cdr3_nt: TGCAGCGTTCTTAATCCGGGACAGGGATACAATGAGCAGTTCTTC

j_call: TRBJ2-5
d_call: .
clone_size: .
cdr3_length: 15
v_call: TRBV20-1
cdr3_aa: CSASARLSGRETQYF
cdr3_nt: TGCAGTGCTAGCGCCAGGCTTTCAGGGAGAGAGACCCAGTACTTC

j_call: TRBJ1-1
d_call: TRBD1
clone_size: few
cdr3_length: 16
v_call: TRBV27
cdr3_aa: CASSLSEGGLNTEAFF
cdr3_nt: TGTGCCAGCAGTTTATCGGAAGGGGGCCTGAACACTGAAGCTTTCTTT

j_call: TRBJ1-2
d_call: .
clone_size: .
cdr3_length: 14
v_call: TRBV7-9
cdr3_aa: CASSSDSSNYGYTF
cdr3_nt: TGTGCCAGCAGCTCCGACAGTTCTAACTATGGCTACACCTTC

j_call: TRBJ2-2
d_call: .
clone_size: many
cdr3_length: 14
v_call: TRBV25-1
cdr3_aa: CASSVQGGDGELFF
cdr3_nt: TGTGCCAGCAGTGTACAAGGGGGTGACGGGGAGCTGTTTTTT

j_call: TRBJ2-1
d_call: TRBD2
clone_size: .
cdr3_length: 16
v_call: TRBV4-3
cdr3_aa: CASSQDASGGHNEQFF
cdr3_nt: TGCGCCAGCAGCCAAGATGCTAGCGGGGGGCACAATGAGCAGTTCTTC

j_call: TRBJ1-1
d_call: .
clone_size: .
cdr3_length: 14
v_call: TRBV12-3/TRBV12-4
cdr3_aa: CASSYGAMNTEAFF
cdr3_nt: TGTGCCAGCAGTTACGGGGCCATGAACACTGAAGCTTTCTTT

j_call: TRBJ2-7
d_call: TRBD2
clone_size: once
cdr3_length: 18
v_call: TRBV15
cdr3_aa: CATSRALVYWGLANEQYF
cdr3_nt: TGTGCCACCAGCAGAGCTTTAGTTTATTGGGGACTAGCGAACGAGCAGTACTTC

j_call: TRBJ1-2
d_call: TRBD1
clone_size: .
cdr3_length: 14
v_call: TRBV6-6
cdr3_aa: CASSTDRGIYGYTF
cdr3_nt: TGTGCCAGCAGTACGGACAGGGGTATCTATGGCTACACCTTC

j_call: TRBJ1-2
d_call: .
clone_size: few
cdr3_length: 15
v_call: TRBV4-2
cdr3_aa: CASSQDTAGAVGYTF
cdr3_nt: TGTGCCAGCAGCCAAGATACGGCGGGGGCGGTTGGCTACACCTTC

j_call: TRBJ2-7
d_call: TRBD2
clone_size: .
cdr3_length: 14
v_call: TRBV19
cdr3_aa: CASSPGLWGGEQYF
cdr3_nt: TGTGCCAGTAGTCCAGGTCTCTGGGGGGGGGAGCAGTACTTC

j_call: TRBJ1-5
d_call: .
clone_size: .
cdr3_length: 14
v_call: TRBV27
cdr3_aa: CASSLSDGNQPQHF
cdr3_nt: TGTGCCAGCAGTTTATCGGACGGGAATCAGCCCCAGCATTTT

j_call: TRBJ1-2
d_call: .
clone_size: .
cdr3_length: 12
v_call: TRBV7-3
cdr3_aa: CASSDTGYGYTF
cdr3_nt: TGTGCCAGCAGTGACACCGGCTATGGCTACACCTTC

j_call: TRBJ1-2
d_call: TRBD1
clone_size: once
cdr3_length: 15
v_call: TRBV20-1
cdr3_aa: CSARDWTGPNYGYTF
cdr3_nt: TGCAGTGCTAGAGATTGGACAGGACCCAACTATGGCTACACCTTC

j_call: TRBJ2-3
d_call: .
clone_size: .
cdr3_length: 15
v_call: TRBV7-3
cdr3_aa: CASSQVSGSTDTQYF
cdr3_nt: TGTGCCAGCAGCCAAGTATCCGGGAGCACAGATACGCAGTATTTT